Listed here is a single T cell receptor (beta chain). Its cognate antigen has yet to be identified. No quality values exist for individual bases; no much larger clone is one base distant. The germline V gene specifies MGHRA as CDR1 and YSYEKL as CDR2. V loses 1 base of germline sequence and J loses 0 bases, and the interval between the two ends is 19 bases. From cysteine to phenylalanine, the CDR3 is 19 amino acids long. Only the CDR3 region is kept as DNA, spanning 57 bases read in frame from base 1. This record comes from a study of CD8+ T cells in alopecia areata (dated by TCRdb to the late 2010s). Background on the whole study: Treated patients were enrolled in an open-label pilot trial of oral tofacitinib, 5 to 10 mg twice daily, for moderate-to-severe alopecia areata. Patients received tofacitinib for 6 to 18 months and were then followed off drug for 6 months to check for delayed response and recurrence. The study used high-throughput TCRbeta sequencing to examine T cell clonal expansion in alopecia areata, in both the C3H/HeJ mouse model and human patients. On the human side, TCRbeta sequencing was run on scalp tissue and on sorted CD4+ and CD8+ peripheral blood T cells from healthy controls and from alopecia areata patients with either patchy or totalis/universalis disease. Biopsies were taken from tofacitinib-treated patients at baseline and at 4 and 24 weeks of treatment, and a later scalp biopsy was taken in several of the tofacitinib-treated patients. Scalp clonality was compared among normal scalp (n=4), patchy alopecia areata scalp (n=8), and alopecia totalis/universalis scalp (n=8). The RNA source kit depended on sample type: the PAXgene miRNA kit for fixed scalp, the miRNeasy kit for PBMCs, and the RNeasy kit for mouse skin. Amplification of TCRbeta CDR3 regions was done by immunoSEQ multiplex PCR using 35 Vbeta forward primers and 13 Jbeta reverse primers. General study outcomes and caveats: Unlike mouse skin, which is dominated by gammadelta T cells, normal human skin has resident alphabeta T cells that are also sequenced, and this complicates analysis of the scalp TCR repertoire. Compared with mice, TCR sequences shared between patients were less clear, possibly partly because of HLA diversity across the patient population. Lesional scalp, especially in alopecia totalis/universalis, showed higher clonality and more expanded CD8+ clones than normal scalp, suggesting antigenic drive.

The time point tag for this specimen amounts to: baseline before oral tofacitinib. From alopecia areata patients, peripheral blood was collected along with lesional scalp punch biopsies. PBMCs were separated by density centrifugation and stained for CD3, CD4 and CD8, after which CD4+ and CD8+ T cells were sorted on a FACSAria. Libraries were built with the immunoSEQ multiplex PCR assay. RNA was extracted from all samples and reverse transcribed into cDNA, which served as template for TCR sequencing. SuperScript III was used to make first-strand cDNA, primed with a 2:1 mix of oligo-dT and random hexamers. Amplification bias was assessed with a synthetic immune receptor repertoire, and residual bias was removed computationally. On the authors' methods: After raw reads were preprocessed to remove errors, the CDR3 was defined following IMGT conventions as running from the conserved cysteine to phenylalanine. Clonality was computed as 1 minus the Shannon entropy, with the entropy normalized by log2 of the number of productive unique TCRs. Whether scalp clones were CD4 or CD8 was inferred by matching scalp TCRbeta sequences against CD4 and CD8 repertoires sorted from blood. TCRdb re-hosts the immuneACCESS table, in-frame sequences only. Its copies lack some clones; in the studies checked, an unresolved V gene accounts for under half of them, and the cause for the rest is not known. The V and J calls and the clone size are those of that table, but D and trimming were determined from the DNA. For this sample the table gives some 240,000 clones, of which 50% to 70% were detected only once. The ten largest account for more than 0.4% of the sample.

This receptor was taken from a human donor with alopecia areata. The source material was CD4+ T cells sorted from blood, sampled at week 0. The V gene is TRBV4-1 and the J gene is TRBJ2-4; TRBD1 is a weak D gene call, 5 bases matching. In nucleotide form, the sequence is TGCGCCAGCAGCCAAGTTGGTACCCGTCAGGGCTTAGCCAAAAACATTCAGTACTTC. Translated, this gives CASSQVGTRQGLAKNIQYF.